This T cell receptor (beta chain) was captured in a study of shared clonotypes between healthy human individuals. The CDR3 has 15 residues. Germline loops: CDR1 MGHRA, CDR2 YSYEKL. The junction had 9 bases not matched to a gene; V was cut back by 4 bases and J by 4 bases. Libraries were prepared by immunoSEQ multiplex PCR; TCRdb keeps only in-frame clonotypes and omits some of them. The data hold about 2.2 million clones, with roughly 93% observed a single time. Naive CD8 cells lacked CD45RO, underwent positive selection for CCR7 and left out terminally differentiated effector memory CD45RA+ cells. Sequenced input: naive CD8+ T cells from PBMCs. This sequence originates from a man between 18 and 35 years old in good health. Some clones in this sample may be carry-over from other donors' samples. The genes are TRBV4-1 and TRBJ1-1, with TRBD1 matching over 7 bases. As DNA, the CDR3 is TGCGCCAGCAGCCCGGTAGGGGGCATGAGCACTGAAGCTTTCTTT. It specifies CASSPVGGMSTEAFF.